The 30 T cell receptor beta chains in this list originate from one sample, sequenced in a study of blood T cell repertoires in COVID-19. Using immunoSEQ multiplex PCR, the repertoire was profiled, and TCRdb retains in-frame clones only, with some absent. This repertoire shows about 250,000 clones, 70% to 90% found once; its top ten account for 3%. The sequenced material came from peripheral blood. Receptors originate from a man between 18 and 29 years old with active or convalescent COVID-19.

The CDR3, as DNA: TGTGCCAGTAGTGTCAGACAGCCGGATCAGCCCCAGCATTTT. It specifies CASSVRQPDQPQHF. This chain uses TRBV19 with TRBJ1-5; D perhaps matches TRBD1 (5 bases). The V and J ends lost 5 bases and 5 bases respectively, with 13 bases between them. Germline lookup yields CDR1 LNHDA and CDR2 SQIVND (reference sequence). The CDR3 consists of 14 residues.

The J gene is TRBJ1-2, the V gene TRBV3-1 (or the pseudogene TRBV3-2); unclear D gene. CDR3 length equals 12 residues. The germline V and J ends were trimmed by 1 base and 3 bases, with 3 bases remaining between them. Germline lookup yields CDR1 LGHDT and CDR2 YNNKEL (reference sequence). The CDR3 loop is CASSQVDYGYTF. The CDR3 nucleotides are TGTGCCAGCAGCCAAGTAGACTATGGCTACACCTTC.

The genes are TRBV28 and TRBJ2-1; 7 bases are a match to TRBD2. Looked up from germline, CDR1 is MDHEN and CDR2 is SYDVKM. Germline trimming cut 6 bases from V and 0 bases from J; bases unmatched to any gene: 23. This CDR3 has 21 residues. CDR3 loop: CASSPRLLADPPRSSYNEQFF. CDR3 in DNA: TGTGCCAGCAGCCCCCGCCTCCTAGCGGATCCTCCCAGAAGCTCCTACAATGAGCAGTTCTTC.

The chain is built from TRBV5-1 and TRBJ2-7; TRBD1 matches at 8 bases. This CDR3 has 16 residues. The germline gives CDR1 SGHRS, CDR2 YFSETQ. V lost 4 bases, J lost 3 bases, and 12 bases stayed unmatched. CDR3 sequence reads: CASSPLSGQGSYEQYF. CDR3 DNA sequence: TGCGCCAGCAGCCCCCTTTCAGGACAGGGTAGCTACGAGCAGTACTTC.

The chain employs TRBV30 and TRBJ1-4; TRBD1 might be the D (5 bases). CDR3 size: 15 residues. Germline V CDR1 and CDR2: GTSNPN, SVGIG (reference sequence). The V and J ends lost 5 bases and 8 bases respectively, with 21 bases between them. CDR3 residues: CAWGNPLREGEKLFF. As DNA, the CDR3 is TGTGCCTGGGGGAACCCACTCAGGGAGGGAGAAAAACTGTTTTTT.

V is TRBV28 and J is TRBJ1-2, with D hard to call. CDR3 size: 14 residues. The V end was cut by 2 bases, the J end by 3 bases, with 10 bases between. CDR1 and CDR2 (germline): MDHEN, SYDVKM. CDR3 sequence (DNA): TGTGCCAGCAGTTTACGGTATACGTACTATGGCTACACCTTC. Residues: CASSLRYTYYGYTF.

The chain combines TRBV29-1 with TRBJ2-1, with D unclear. Germline CDR1 and CDR2: SQVTM and ANQGSEA. The CDR3 totals 15 residues. Trimming removed 1 base from V and 0 bases from J, with 10 bases in between. This CDR3 is CSVEGSRSSYNEQFF. In DNA, the CDR3 is TGCAGCGTTGAAGGCAGCCGGAGCTCCTACAATGAGCAGTTCTTC.

The V call is TRBV29-1, the J call TRBJ2-7; D perhaps matches TRBD2 (7 bases). Between the trimmed V and J ends, which lost 4 bases and 3 bases, there was a span of 13 bases. The CDR3 has 13 amino acids. Germline V CDR1 and CDR2: SQVTM, ANQGSEA. CDR3 in amino acids: CSVARGAGYEQYF. Written as DNA, the CDR3 is TGCAGCGTTGCCCGGGGGGCGGGCTACGAGCAGTACTTC.

There are a few counts of this clone. V is TRBV7-2 and J is TRBJ2-7; 7 bases map to TRBD2. V lost 4 bases, J lost 7 bases, and 10 bases stayed unmatched. CDR1 is SGHTA, CDR2 FQGNSA, per germline. The CDR3 totals 14 residues. The CDR3 DNA reads TGTGCCAGCAGCTCTTTTAGGGGCGGGAGTGAGCAGTACTTC. It translates to CASSSFRGGSEQYF.

V gene TRBV30 combines with J gene TRBJ1-5; the D gene is possibly TRBD1 (5 bases). Trimming removed 2 bases from V and 8 bases from J, with 16 bases in between. The length of the CDR3 is 14 residues. Germline lookup yields CDR1 GTSNPN and CDR2 SVGIG (reference sequence). The CDR3 DNA sequence: TGTGCCTGGAGTTCCCCCCCAGGGAAAAAGCCCCAGCATTTT. This encodes CAWSSPPGKKPQHF.

CDR3 sequence: CASSLVLSSGEGNTIYF. The CDR3 DNA reads as TGTGCCAGCAGCTTAGTTCTTAGTTCCGGGGAAGGAAACACCATATATTTT. The chain is built from TRBV7-2 and TRBJ1-3; D call uncertain. The length of the CDR3 is 17 residues. V lost 1 base and J lost 4, with 17 bases in between. Per germline, CDR1 SGHTA and CDR2 FQGNSA.

For the CDR3, the DNA is TGTGCCAGCAGCTTTCGTCCGACGGGTGAGCAGTTCTTC. As protein: CASSFRPTGEQFF. The gene calls are TRBV11-2 and TRBJ2-1; D is unclear. Germline V gives CDR1 SGHAT, CDR2 FQNNGV. The CDR3 runs to 13 residues. Trimming took off 3 bases at V and 9 bases at J, with 12 bases between the two ends.

The chain carries TRBV29-1 and TRBJ1-1; 7 nucleotides agree with TRBD1. V was pared by 7 bases and J by 2 bases, with 7 bases of the junction left unmatched. The germline V gene has CDR1 SQVTM and CDR2 ANQGSEA. This CDR3 is built from 13 residues. The CDR3 DNA sequence: TGCAGCGGACACAGGGGATTAAACACTGAAGCTTTCTTT. It codes for CSGHRGLNTEAFF.

The chain is built from TRBV4-2 and TRBJ1-2; TRBD1 agrees at 11 bases. This CDR3 region has 15 residues. Germline lookup yields CDR1 LGHNA and CDR2 YNFKEQ. Germline trimming cut 4 bases from V and 3 bases from J; bases unmatched to any gene: 4. CDR3 in DNA: TGTGCCAGCAGCCCGGGACAGGGGGTCGACTATGGCTACACCTTC. Translating gives CASSPGQGVDYGYTF.

J is TRBJ2-1 and V is TRBV7-3; TRBD2 agrees at 10 bases. The CDR3 is made up of 15 amino acids. Looked up from germline, CDR1 is SGHTA and CDR2 is FQGTGA. V lost 5 bases and J lost 7; bases outside the gene matches: 8. CDR3 amino acids: CASSLGLAARNEQFF. The CDR3 DNA is TGTGCCAGCAGCCTCGGACTAGCGGCAAGAAATGAGCAGTTCTTC.

The chain uses TRBV28 and TRBJ2-3; unclear D gene. V shed 4 bases and J shed 0 bases, with 11 bases lying between them. The CDR3 has 15 residues. The germline gives CDR1 MDHEN, CDR2 SYDVKM. The CDR3 DNA sequence: TGTGCCAGCAGTTCTCCCTCGAGGAGCACAGATACGCAGTATTTT. This gives the protein CASSSPSRSTDTQYF.

This chain uses TRBV6-6 with TRBJ1-4, with TRBD1 as a possible D gene (6 bases). Trimming left V 2 bases short and J 16 bases short, with 11 bases between. Germline V gives CDR1 MNHNY, CDR2 SVGAGI (reference sequence). This CDR3 comprises 11 residues. The CDR3 nucleotides are TGTGCCAGCAGTTACGAGGACAGTCCGTTTTTT. Protein sequence: CASSYEDSPFF.

This clone came up a few times. Other DNA sequences within the sample encode an identical CDR3. This sequence joins TRBV5-5 and TRBJ2-1; the match to TRBD1 covers 9 bases. There are 12 residues in the CDR3. V dropped 3 bases and J dropped 10; count of bases not matched to a gene: 2. Germline V lookup: CDR1 SGHKS, CDR2 YYEKEE (reference sequence). The CDR3, as DNA: TGTGCCAGCAGCTGGACAGGGGAAGAGCAGTTCTTC. It yields the protein CASSWTGEEQFF. Using reference TRBV5-5 and TRBJ2-1 for the parts outside the CDR3, the full variable domain is DAGVTQSPTHLIKTRGQQVTLRCSPISGHKSVSWYQQVLGQGPQFIFQYYEKEERGRGNFPDRFSARQFPNYSSELNVNALLLGDSALYLCASSWTGEEQFFGPGTRLTVL.

This clone has a single count. The V and J genes are TRBV27 and TRBJ2-7; weak D call: TRBD1 (6 bases). The CDR3 is made up of 15 amino acids. Looked up from germline, CDR1 is MNHEY and CDR2 is SMNVEV (reference sequence). Between the trimmed V and J ends, which lost 2 bases and 0 bases, there was a span of 11 bases. In DNA, the CDR3 is TGTGCCAGCAGTTTAGGGACACCCCGCTCCTACGAGCAGTACTTC. As protein: CASSLGTPRSYEQYF.

This sequence joins TRBV9 and TRBJ2-1; tentatively, D is TRBD2 (5 bases). The germline V and J ends were trimmed by 4 bases and 1 base, with 15 bases remaining between them. CDR3 length equals 16 residues. CDR1 and CDR2 (germline): SGDLS, YYNGEE. This CDR3 reads CASSTLLGVSYNEQFF. Written as DNA, the CDR3 is TGTGCCAGCAGCACCCTGCTCGGGGTATCCTACAATGAGCAGTTCTTC.

The gene calls are TRBV13 and TRBJ2-7; D is possibly TRBD1 (6 bases). This CDR3 spans 15 amino acids. CDR1 PRHDT and CDR2 FYEKMQ come from the germline V gene (reference sequence). V dropped 6 bases and J dropped 3 bases, with 18 bases sitting between them. The CDR3 sequence is CASSPQVETGYEQYF. CDR3 DNA sequence: TGTGCCAGCAGTCCTCAGGTTGAGACAGGCTACGAGCAGTACTTC.

V and J are TRBV7-2 and TRBJ1-5, with TRBD1 matching over 8 bases. V was pared by 5 bases and J by 2 bases, with 2 bases of the junction left unmatched. CDR3 length: 14 amino acids. Looked up from germline, CDR1 is SGHTA and CDR2 is FQGNSA. CDR3 sequence: CASSEQGGNQPQHF. The CDR3, as DNA: TGTGCCAGCAGCGAACAGGGGGGCAATCAGCCCCAGCATTTT.

The chain joins TRBV9 to TRBJ2-1; 7 bases align to TRBD2. The germline CDR1 and CDR2 sequences are SGDLS and YYNGEE. This CDR3 spans 13 amino acids. V lost 4 bases and J lost 5; bases outside the gene matches: 3. CDR3 bases: TGTGCCAGCAGCTCTGGACTAGACAATGAGCAGTTCTTC. Amino acids: CASSSGLDNEQFF.

For this clone: One end of the junction does not line up with germline, which may come from a read error. The chain is built from TRBV2 and TRBJ2-3; 10 nucleotides line up with TRBD2. The length of the CDR3 is 15 residues. Germline-derived CDR1 and CDR2 are SNHLY and FYNNEI. This chain's CDR3 is CASREVLAGRDTQYF. CDR3 sequence (DNA): TGTGCCAGCAGAGAAGTACTAGCGGGGAGGGATACGCAGTATTTT.

The CDR3 loop reads CASSEFRTELNEKLFF. As DNA, the CDR3 is TGTGCCAGCAGTGAGTTCAGGACAGAACTGAATGAAAAACTGTTTTTT. V and J are TRBV2 and TRBJ1-4, with TRBD1 as a possible D gene (6 bases). The germline CDR1 and CDR2 sequences are SNHLY and FYNNEI. Trimming took off 3 bases at V and 5 bases at J, with 16 bases between the two ends. This CDR3 spans 16 amino acids.

This sequence joins TRBV6-2 or TRBV6-3 and TRBJ1-1; D call uncertain. The CDR3 length is 15 residues. Germline CDR1 and CDR2: MNHEY and SVGEGT. V was cut by 0 bases and J by 5 bases, with 13 bases left in between. The DNA for the CDR3 is TGTGCCAGCAGTTACTCGAGGTCAGCTGGAACTGAAGCTTTCTTT. It codes for CASSYSRSAGTEAFF.

The chain combines TRBV4-1 with TRBJ2-7; 7 bases align to TRBD1. The germline V gene has CDR1 MGHRA and CDR2 YSYEKL. This CDR3 is 14 amino acids long. The ends lost 0 bases at V and 3 bases at J; junction bases unmatched: 2. The CDR3 nucleotides are TGCGCCAGCAGCCAAGACAGGGGGATCTACGAGCAGTACTTC. Encoded protein: CASSQDRGIYEQYF.

The chain employs TRBV3-1 (or the pseudogene TRBV3-2) and TRBJ2-1; the D is unclear. With 0 bases removed from V and 4 bases from J, the gap between germline ends came to 10 bases. Germline V lookup: CDR1 LGHDT, CDR2 YNNKEL (reference sequence). The CDR3 length is 15 residues. CDR3 loop: CASSQDLGVYNEQFF. Written as DNA, the CDR3 is TGTGCCAGCAGCCAAGATCTAGGCGTTTACAATGAGCAGTTCTTC.

The V and J genes are TRBV19 and TRBJ1-1, with D possibly matching TRBD1 (5 bases). The CDR3 loop spans 15 amino acids. Germline CDR1 is LNHDA and CDR2 is SQIVND (reference sequence). The ends were cut back, 2 bases at V and 0 bases at J, with 10 bases in the middle. The CDR3 DNA reads as TGTGCCAGTAGTATAACGCAACAGGTGAACACTGAAGCTTTCTTT. It codes for CASSITQQVNTEAFF.

The V gene is TRBV4-3, the J gene TRBJ1-4; 9 positions agree with TRBD1. J lost 7 bases, V lost 4 bases, and 7 bases had no gene match. This CDR3 contains 15 residues. CDR1 and CDR2 (germline): LGHNA, YSLEER. CDR3 amino acids: CASSPTGGAGEKLFF. CDR3 coding DNA: TGCGCCAGCAGCCCAACAGGGGGCGCGGGTGAAAAACTGTTTTTT.